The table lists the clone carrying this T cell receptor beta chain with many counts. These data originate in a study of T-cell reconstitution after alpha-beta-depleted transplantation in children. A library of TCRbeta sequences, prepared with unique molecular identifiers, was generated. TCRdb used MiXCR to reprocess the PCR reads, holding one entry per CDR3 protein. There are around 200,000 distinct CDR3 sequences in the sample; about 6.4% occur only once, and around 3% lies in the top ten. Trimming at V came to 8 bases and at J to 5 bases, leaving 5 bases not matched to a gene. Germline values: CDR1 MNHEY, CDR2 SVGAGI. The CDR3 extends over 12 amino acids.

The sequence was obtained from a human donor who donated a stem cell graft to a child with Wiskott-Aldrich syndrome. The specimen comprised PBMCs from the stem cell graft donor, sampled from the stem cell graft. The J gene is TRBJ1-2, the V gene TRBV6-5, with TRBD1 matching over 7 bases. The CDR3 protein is CASAQGGYGYTF. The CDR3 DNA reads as TGTGCCAGCGCGCAGGGGGGGTATGGCTACACCTTC.